This T cell receptor beta chain was retrieved from a study of identical twins. Points from the study as a whole: Its conclusions, products of cross-sectional statistical analysis, did not come from following the same donors. Cord blood's abundant beta clonotypes had fewer insertions, unlike memory repertoires. Possibly, invariant MAIT and iNKT cells partly confounded zero-insertion analyses.

Healthy Caucasian individuals made up all the donors. For this clonotype: The antigen is undetermined.

One entry per CDR3 protein, called by TCRdb with MiXCR from the 5' RACE reads. The sample holds hundreds of thousands of distinct CDR3 sequences, 6% to 9% seen once. Germline CDR1 is LNHNV and CDR2 is YYDKDF (reference sequence). CDR3 size: 19 residues. The germline V and J ends were trimmed by 0 bases and 3 bases, with 21 bases remaining between them. These records were also assigned to another study, of yellow fever vaccine responses in identical twins.

The V gene is TRBV15, the J gene TRBJ1-3, with D perhaps matching TRBD1 (5 bases). The sequenced material came from memory (CD45RO+) T cells sorted from blood. The receptor's source is a woman under 30 in good health. As DNA, the CDR3 is TGTGCCACCAGCAGAGATAATATGGAATCGGGGCTTGGTGGAAACACCATATATTTT. Translated: CATSRDNMESGLGGNTIYF.